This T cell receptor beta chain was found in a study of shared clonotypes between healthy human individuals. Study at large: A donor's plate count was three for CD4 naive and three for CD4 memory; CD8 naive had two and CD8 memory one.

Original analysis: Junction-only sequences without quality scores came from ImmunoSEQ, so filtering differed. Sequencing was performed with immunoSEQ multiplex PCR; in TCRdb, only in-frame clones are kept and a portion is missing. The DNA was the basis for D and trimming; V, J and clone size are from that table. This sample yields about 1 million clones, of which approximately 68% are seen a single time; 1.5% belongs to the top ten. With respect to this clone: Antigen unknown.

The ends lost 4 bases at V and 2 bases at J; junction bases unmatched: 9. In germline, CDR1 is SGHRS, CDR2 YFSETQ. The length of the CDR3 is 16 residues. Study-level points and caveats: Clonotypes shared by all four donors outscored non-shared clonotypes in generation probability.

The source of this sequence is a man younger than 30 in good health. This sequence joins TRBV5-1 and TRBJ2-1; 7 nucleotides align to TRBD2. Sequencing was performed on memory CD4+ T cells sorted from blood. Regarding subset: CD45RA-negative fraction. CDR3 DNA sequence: TGCGCCAGCAGCCCCGGGGCGGGGGACCCCTACAATGAGCAGTTCTTC. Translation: CASSPGAGDPYNEQFF.